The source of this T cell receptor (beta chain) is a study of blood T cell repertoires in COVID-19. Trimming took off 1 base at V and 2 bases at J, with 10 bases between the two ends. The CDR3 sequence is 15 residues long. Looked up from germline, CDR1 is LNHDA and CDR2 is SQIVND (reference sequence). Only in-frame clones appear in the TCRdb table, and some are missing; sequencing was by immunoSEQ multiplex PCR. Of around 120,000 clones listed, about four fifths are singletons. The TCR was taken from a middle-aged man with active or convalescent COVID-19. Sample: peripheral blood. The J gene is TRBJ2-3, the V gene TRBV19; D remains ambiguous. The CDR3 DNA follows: TGTGCCAGTAGTATAGTTGGCGGTTACACAGATACGCAGTATTTT. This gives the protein CASSIVGGYTDTQYF.